This T cell receptor (beta chain) was captured by sequencing in a study of radiotherapy plus CTLA-4 blockade in lung cancer. Across the whole study: Disease control was achieved by 31% of patients, and objective responses by about 17%. Findings and caveats of the study: After radiotherapy and ipilimumab, tumor-derived clones expanded in peripheral blood.

Sequencing was performed with immunoSEQ multiplex PCR; in TCRdb, only in-frame clones are kept and a portion is missing. The data show 55,000 to 85,000 clones, more than 70% seen once. Germline CDR1 reads MNHNY; CDR2 reads SVGAGI (reference sequence). The CDR3 runs 16 residues. Unmatched junction bases numbered 4, after V lost 5 bases and J lost 1 base. Comment on this clone: Antigen unknown.

This chain joins TRBV6-6 and TRBJ2-5, with TRBD2 matching 13 bases. The sequence was collected from a human donor with non-small cell lung cancer whose response to radiotherapy plus ipilimumab could not be evaluated. Some clones in this sample may be carry-over from other donors' samples. Sample: peripheral blood, taken from a patient treated with radiotherapy plus ipilimumab. CDR3 protein: CASSQGLAGRQETQYF. The DNA for the CDR3 is TGTGCCAGCAGTCAGGGACTAGCGGGACGCCAAGAGACCCAGTACTTC.